The entry below describes one T cell receptor (beta chain). Its antigen is as yet unknown. The CDR3 has 15 amino acids. Germline CDR1 MNHEY, CDR2 SVGEGT. Trimming stripped 6 bases from V and 4 bases from J, with 17 bases between. The sample is drawn from a study of post-analysis software for immune sequencing data. Broader study findings: The study found TRBV5-6, TRBV5-1 and TRBV20-1 among 4 or 5 TRBV segments more frequent in patients than controls. The normalized Chao1 diversity of multiple sclerosis patients was significantly lower than that of controls. Co-batched samples clustered tightly together by F measure.

cDNA libraries of TCR beta carried unique molecular identifiers. TCRdb reprocessed the PCR reads with MiXCR, giving one entry per CDR3 protein. The sample carries approximately 730,000 distinct CDR3 sequences, around 42% recorded once. The chain couples TRBV6-2 or TRBV6-3 to TRBJ2-3; D is perhaps TRBD1 (5 bases). The receptor comes from a girl aged 10 to 17 with multiple sclerosis. Material: blood. CDR3 protein: CASRDMGKFADTQYF. The CDR3 DNA follows: TGTGCCAGCAGGGACATGGGGAAGTTCGCAGATACGCAGTATTTT.